This T cell receptor (beta chain) was documented in a study of early T cells in non-severe SARS-CoV-2 infection. As for the study in general: Sequencing of unsorted whole blood was done on bulk RNA, leaving chains unpaired.

Individual cDNA molecules received unique molecular identifiers. TCRdb fed the 5' RACE reads into MiXCR, producing one record per CDR3 protein. The sample includes roughly 53,000 distinct CDR3 sequences, over 7% seen only once; the top ten take around 20%. This clonotype was observed a few times. The source is an adult who was a healthcare worker with PCR-confirmed SARS-CoV-2 infection or an uninfected control (not recorded which). The specimen was whole blood.

Here the CDR3 DNA reads TGTGCCAGCAGCCTCCTTCGTAATAGGGGCAATGAGCAGTTCTTC. Translating gives CASSLLRNRGNEQFF. This chain connects TRBV7-9 to TRBJ2-1; D possibly corresponds to TRBD1 (5 bases). The CDR3 runs to 15 residues. V lost 5 bases and J lost 6, with 17 bases in between. CDR1 and CDR2 from the germline V gene are SEHNR and FQNEAQ (reference sequence).